A selection of T cell receptor beta chains follows, all from one sample in a study of T cell responses to AZD1222 COVID-19 vaccine. Assay used: immunoSEQ multiplex PCR; TCRdb lists only in-frame clones, some missing. The table has roughly 82,000 clones, 70% to 90% seen once; the top ten hold around 13%. The sample was peripheral blood, taken on day 0 of AZD1222 vaccination. The origin of the receptors is an adult in good health. The CDR3 runs from the conserved cysteine through the conserved F or W. Fields, in order: V gene, J gene, clone size, D gene, CDR3 DNA, CDR3 protein. The D gene is left open where the match is weak. For some rows the clone size is stated as once, few or many, or as a class when expanded; others skip it.

V gene: TRBV9
J gene: TRBJ1-6
clone size: few
D gene: TRBD1
CDR3 DNA: TGTGCCAGCAGTCCGGGACAGGGAGGTAATTCACCCCTCCACTTT
CDR3 protein: CASSPGQGGNSPLHF

V gene: TRBV14
J gene: TRBJ1-2
clone size: NA
D gene: TRBD1
CDR3 DNA: TGTGCCAGCAGCAGATCGACAGGGGCTGGCTACACCTTC
CDR3 protein: CASSRSTGAGYTF

V gene: TRBV7-6
J gene: TRBJ2-3
clone size: NA
D gene: TRBD1
CDR3 DNA: TGTGCCAGCACGACAGGGGACACAGATACGCAGTATTTT
CDR3 protein: CASTTGDTDTQYF

V gene: TRBV3-1/TRBV3-2
J gene: TRBJ2-2
clone size: NA
D gene: NA
CDR3 DNA: TGTGCCAGCAGCCAAGATAGAGCGTCTAGAGGGGAGCTGTTTTTT
CDR3 protein: CASSQDRASRGELFF

V gene: TRBV7-9
J gene: TRBJ2-3
clone size: NA
D gene: NA
CDR3 DNA: TGTGCCAGCAGCCACGGGACTTCCGAAGTAGATACGCAGTATTTT
CDR3 protein: CASSHGTSEVDTQYF

V gene: TRBV24-1
J gene: TRBJ2-5
clone size: NA
D gene: TRBD2
CDR3 DNA: TGTGCCACCAGTGATTTGCCCTGGGACCTAGCGGGGGGAGGAGAGACCCAGTACTTC
CDR3 protein: CATSDLPWDLAGGGETQYF

V gene: TRBV18
J gene: TRBJ1-5
clone size: NA
D gene: NA
CDR3 DNA: TGTGCCAGCTCCGACAGCCATCAGCCCCAGCATTTT
CDR3 protein: CASSDSHQPQHF

V gene: TRBV3-1/TRBV3-2
J gene: TRBJ2-2
clone size: once
D gene: NA
CDR3 DNA: TGTGCCAGCAGCCCCCGGGCCGGGGAGCTGTTTTTT
CDR3 protein: CASSPRAGELFF

V gene: TRBV6-5
J gene: TRBJ1-5
clone size: NA
D gene: NA
CDR3 DNA: TGTGCCAGCAGCAGGAGAAATCAGCCCCAGCATTTT
CDR3 protein: CASSRRNQPQHF

V gene: TRBV11-1
J gene: TRBJ2-1
clone size: NA
D gene: TRBD2
CDR3 DNA: TGTGCCAGCATCAAGCGGGGCGAATACAATGAGCAGTTCTTC
CDR3 protein: CASIKRGEYNEQFF

V gene: TRBV19
J gene: TRBJ2-2
clone size: NA
D gene: TRBD1
CDR3 DNA: TGTGCCAGTAGTCCGGGACAGGGAAGGATAGGCACCGGGGAGCTGTTTTTT
CDR3 protein: CASSPGQGRIGTGELFF

V gene: TRBV4-2
J gene: TRBJ2-7
clone size: NA
D gene: NA
CDR3 DNA: TGTGCCAGCAGCCAAGCGGTATTTCTCTCGGGGAGCCAGTACTTC
CDR3 protein: CASSQAVFLSGSQYF

V gene: TRBV5-1
J gene: TRBJ1-5
clone size: NA
D gene: NA
CDR3 DNA: TGCGCCAGCAGCTTCAAGTGTCAGCCCCAGCATTTT
CDR3 protein: CASSFKCQPQHF

V gene: TRBV6-5
J gene: TRBJ2-1
clone size: NA
D gene: NA
CDR3 DNA: TGTGCCAGCAGTAAAAGGGTTTCCCAATATGAGCAGTTCTTC
CDR3 protein: CASSKRVSQYEQFF

V gene: TRBV6-2/TRBV6-3
J gene: TRBJ1-1
clone size: NA
D gene: TRBD1
CDR3 DNA: TGTGCCAGCAGTTATCAGGGACAGGACACTGAAGCTTTCTTT
CDR3 protein: CASSYQGQDTEAFF

V gene: TRBV6-5
J gene: TRBJ2-2
clone size: NA
D gene: NA
CDR3 DNA: TGTGCCAGCCTTAAAACGGGCTACGCCGGGGAGCTGTTTTTT
CDR3 protein: CASLKTGYAGELFF

V gene: TRBV10-2
J gene: TRBJ2-5
clone size: NA
D gene: NA
CDR3 DNA: TGCGCCAGCAGTGGGTTAAGGGTTGGGGAGACCCAGTACTTC
CDR3 protein: CASSGLRVGETQYF

V gene: TRBV7-8
J gene: TRBJ1-3
clone size: NA
D gene: NA
CDR3 DNA: TGTGCCAGCAGCCCGGACAGTATCGGAAACACCATATATTTT
CDR3 protein: CASSPDSIGNTIYF

V gene: TRBV19
J gene: TRBJ2-4
clone size: few
D gene: NA
CDR3 DNA: TGTGCCAGTAGTCTTTCAGGCCCCCTAGCCAAAAACATTCAGTACTTC
CDR3 protein: CASSLSGPLAKNIQYF

V gene: TRBV19
J gene: TRBJ1-3
clone size: NA
D gene: TRBD1
CDR3 DNA: TGTGCCAGTAGTTTACAGGGGACGCACTCTCTTGGAAACACCATATATTTT
CDR3 protein: CASSLQGTHSLGNTIYF

V gene: TRBV24-1
J gene: TRBJ2-2
clone size: NA
D gene: TRBD1
CDR3 DNA: TGTGCCACCAGTGATCCCCGACAGGGGGCGAACGGGGAGCTGTTTTTT
CDR3 protein: CATSDPRQGANGELFF

V gene: TRBV7-6
J gene: TRBJ1-4
clone size: NA
D gene: NA
CDR3 DNA: TGTGCCAGCAGCTTCACGGCAGGCACTAATGAAAAACTGTTTTTT
CDR3 protein: CASSFTAGTNEKLFF

V gene: TRBV30
J gene: TRBJ1-1
clone size: once
D gene: NA
CDR3 DNA: TGTGCCGACACGACGGTCAACACTGAAGCTTTCTTT
CDR3 protein: CADTTVNTEAFF

V gene: TRBV6-6
J gene: TRBJ2-7
clone size: NA
D gene: NA
CDR3 DNA: TGTGCCAGCACCGCGGGACAGAACTACGAGCAGTACTTC
CDR3 protein: CASTAGQNYEQYF

V gene: TRBV5-4
J gene: TRBJ1-4
clone size: NA
D gene: NA
CDR3 DNA: TGTGCCAGCAGCTTGGGGTGGACTAATGAAAAACTGTTTTTT
CDR3 protein: CASSLGWTNEKLFF

V gene: TRBV29-1
J gene: TRBJ2-3
clone size: NA
D gene: TRBD1
CDR3 DNA: TGCAGCGGCTCGGACAGGACAGAAGATACGCAGTATTTT
CDR3 protein: CSGSDRTEDTQYF

V gene: TRBV6-6
J gene: TRBJ2-2
clone size: NA
D gene: NA
CDR3 DNA: TGTGCCAGCAGTCGCGGACAGTTGAACACCGGGGAGCTGTTTTTT
CDR3 protein: CASSRGQLNTGELFF

V gene: TRBV11-3
J gene: TRBJ2-5
clone size: NA
D gene: TRBD2
CDR3 DNA: TGTGCCAGCAGCCCGGGGGGGTCCACCCAAGAGACCCAGTACTTC
CDR3 protein: CASSPGGSTQETQYF

V gene: TRBV3-1/TRBV3-2
J gene: TRBJ1-6
clone size: NA
D gene: NA
CDR3 DNA: TGTGCCAGCAGCCGGATAGAAGGGGCGGCCCTCCACTTT
CDR3 protein: CASSRIEGAALHF

V gene: TRBV6-2/TRBV6-3
J gene: TRBJ2-4
clone size: NA
D gene: NA
CDR3 DNA: TGTGCCAGCAGTTACACCCGAGATGTGACGGGGGCCAAAAACATTCAGTACTTC
CDR3 protein: CASSYTRDVTGAKNIQYF

V gene: TRBV28
J gene: TRBJ1-1
clone size: NA
D gene: NA
CDR3 DNA: TGTGCCAGCAGTTTATGGGGCGTGGGGGCCTCTGAAGCTTTCTTT
CDR3 protein: CASSLWGVGASEAFF

V gene: TRBV19
J gene: TRBJ1-5
clone size: NA
D gene: NA
CDR3 DNA: TGTGCCAGTAGTGACCAGTGGCAGCCCCAGCATTTT
CDR3 protein: CASSDQWQPQHF

V gene: TRBV7-8
J gene: TRBJ2-3
clone size: NA
D gene: NA
CDR3 DNA: TGTGCCAGCAGCCGCGTACAGTACACAGATACGCAGTATTTT
CDR3 protein: CASSRVQYTDTQYF

V gene: TRBV19
J gene: TRBJ2-7
clone size: NA
D gene: NA
CDR3 DNA: TGTGCCACCAACCGGAAAAGTCCCTACGAGCAGTACTTC
CDR3 protein: CATNRKSPYEQYF

V gene: TRBV6-1
J gene: TRBJ1-2
clone size: few
D gene: NA
CDR3 DNA: TGTGCCAGCAGTGACGGGCGCCTGTGGGGCTACACCTTC
CDR3 protein: CASSDGRLWGYTF

V gene: TRBV6-1
J gene: TRBJ1-6
clone size: NA
D gene: NA
CDR3 DNA: TGTGCCAGCAGTGAAGACAGCTCCTATAATTCACCCCTCCACTTT
CDR3 protein: CASSEDSSYNSPLHF

V gene: TRBV2
J gene: TRBJ1-2
clone size: NA
D gene: TRBD1
CDR3 DNA: TGTGCCAGCCAGACAGGGTATCAGGGCTACACCTTC
CDR3 protein: CASQTGYQGYTF

V gene: TRBV28
J gene: TRBJ1-2
clone size: NA
D gene: NA
CDR3 DNA: TGTGCCAGCGAGACTAACTATGGCTACACCTTC
CDR3 protein: CASETNYGYTF

V gene: TRBV27
J gene: TRBJ1-1
clone size: NA
D gene: NA
CDR3 DNA: TGTGCCAGCAGTTTAGGGCTGAACACTGAAGCTTTCTTT
CDR3 protein: CASSLGLNTEAFF